This T cell receptor (beta chain) was documented in a study of T cells after yellow fever vaccination. This clonotype has a count of ten or more. Germline V gene sequence: CDR1 MNHEY, CDR2 SVGEGT. Trimming pared 2 bases from V and 1 base from J, leaving 6 bases between. The CDR3 is 14 residues long. Each CDR3 protein is one row after TCRdb ran MiXCR on the 5' RACE reads. The sample contains around 68,000 distinct CDR3 sequences, around 7% of which appear only once. The sequence was collected from a man younger than 35 who received the YFV17D yellow fever vaccine. The chain has TRBV6-2 or TRBV6-3 and TRBJ1-5; D gene unclear. The sample consisted of CD8+ T cells sorted from PBMCs, taken 9 to 11 days after the first yellow fever vaccination. DNA of the CDR3: TGTGCCAGCAGTTACGGGCGGAGCAATCAGCCCCAGCATTTT. As protein: CASSYGRSNQPQHF.